The 15 T cell receptor beta chains presented below share a single source sample, sequenced in a study of T cell changes during pregnancy in multiple sclerosis. Method: immunoSEQ multiplex PCR; TCRdb's copy keeps in-frame clones and lacks some. Counted here are 54,000 or so clones, 93% occurring once; the ten biggest clones make up 0.35% to 0.45%. Material: CD4+ T cells from peripheral blood mononuclear cells, obtained before pregnancy. The receptor set was obtained from a female donor with multiple sclerosis, enrolled in a pregnancy study.

This rearrangement joins TRBV18 to TRBJ2-7; D possibly corresponds to TRBD1 (6 bases). The CDR3 has 14 residues. Trimming pared 3 bases from V and 3 bases from J, leaving 12 bases between. Germline values: CDR1 KGHSH, CDR2 LQKENI. The CDR3 region has the DNA TGTGCCAGCTCACCTCGAAGGACAGTCTACGAGCAGTACTTC. Protein sequence: CASSPRRTVYEQYF. Full variable domain (rest looked up from reference TRBV18 and TRBJ2-7): NAGVMQNPRHLVRRRGQEARLRCSPMKGHSHVYWYRQLPEEGLKFMVYLQKENIIDESGMPKERFSAEFPKEGPSILRIQQVVRGDSAAYFCASSPRRTVYEQYFGPGTRLTVT.

V and J are TRBV11-2 and TRBJ2-4, with a weak D call TRBD2 (6 bases). Germline CDR1 and CDR2: SGHAT and FQNNGV. V was cut by 5 bases and J by 9 bases, with 23 bases left in between. This CDR3 region has 16 residues. For the CDR3, the DNA is TGTGCCAGCAGCCAAAGATCATCTAGCGTTAATAGCATTCAGTACTTC. Translating gives CASSQRSSSVNSIQYF.

The chain couples TRBV18 to TRBJ1-5; tentatively, D is TRBD1 (6 bases). V lost 2 bases, J lost 3 bases, and 14 bases lay in between. The CDR3 spans 16 residues. CDR1 KGHSH and CDR2 LQKENI come from the germline V gene. The DNA of the CDR3 is TGTGCCAGCTCACCAGAACAGGGTGGAGACAATCAGCCCCAGCATTTT. Encoded protein: CASSPEQGGDNQPQHF.

This clone was observed a single time. This sequence joins TRBV5-6 and TRBJ2-5, with 10 bases identical to TRBD2. Per the germline V gene, CDR1 is SGHDT and CDR2 is YYEEEE. The length of the CDR3 is 14 residues. The V gene end was trimmed by 4 bases and the J gene end by 5 bases; junction bases not matched to a gene: 5. The CDR3 bases are TGTGCCAGCAGCGCAGCGGGAGGGGGGGAGACCCAGTACTTC. Translation gives CASSAAGGGETQYF.

The V and J genes are TRBV19 and TRBJ2-3; D possibly corresponds to TRBD1 (5 bases). The V and J ends lost 6 bases and 3 bases respectively, with 13 bases between them. In germline, CDR1 is LNHDA, CDR2 SQIVND (reference sequence). The CDR3 has 14 residues. In DNA, the CDR3 is TGTGCCAGTAGACGCGAGAAGGGGACAGATACGCAGTATTTT. It is translated as CASRREKGTDTQYF.

CDR3 region: CASYGAVRRGTQYF. CDR3 DNA sequence: TGTGCCAGTTACGGGGCAGTTAGGAGGGGGACCCAGTACTTC. This chain joins TRBV2 and TRBJ2-5, with a possible D match to TRBD2 (6 bases). The germline V and J ends were trimmed by 9 bases and 7 bases, with 21 bases remaining between them. Germline V gene sequence: CDR1 SNHLY, CDR2 FYNNEI. This CDR3 has 14 amino acids.

The V gene is TRBV28, the J gene TRBJ2-2; 11 bases match TRBD1. The CDR3 is 15 amino acids. The ends lost 3 bases at V and 5 bases at J; junction bases unmatched: 2. CDR1 and CDR2 from the germline V gene are MDHEN and SYDVKM. CDR3 sequence (DNA): TGTGCCAGCAGTTTTAGGGACAGGGGGACCGGGGAGCTGTTTTTT. Amino acid sequence: CASSFRDRGTGELFF.

The V call is TRBV7-2, the J call TRBJ1-3, with TRBD1 as a possible D gene (6 bases). V was shortened by 2 bases and J by 1 base, with 9 bases between the two germline ends. Germline V gene data show CDR1 as SGHTA and CDR2 as FQGNSA. The CDR3 has 15 residues. CDR3: CASSLQGRSGNTIYF. DNA for the CDR3: TGTGCCAGCAGCTTACAGGGGCGGTCTGGAAACACCATATATTTT.

J is TRBJ2-2 and V is TRBV9, with TRBD2 as a possible D gene (5 bases). Germline V gene data show CDR1 as SGDLS and CDR2 as YYNGEE. The CDR3 loop spans 15 amino acids. Deletions cut 5 bases from V and 0 bases from J, with 11 bases between. The CDR3 bases are TGTGCCAGCAGGCTTGGAGCGGCGAACACCGGGGAGCTGTTTTTT. Translating gives CASRLGAANTGELFF.

V gene TRBV29-1 combines with J gene TRBJ2-3, with 11 positions matching TRBD2. CDR1 is SQVTM, CDR2 ANQGSEA, per germline. This CDR3 has 15 residues. The CDR3 region is CSSTEVAGGPGTQYF. The DNA for the CDR3 is TGCAGTTCCACAGAGGTAGCGGGAGGGCCGGGTACGCAGTATTTT.

CDR3 DNA sequence: TGTGCCAGCTCACCCTCTGGTGGGGGGACTGAAGCTTTCTTT. Translation gives CASSPSGGGTEAFF. The chain employs TRBV18 and TRBJ1-1; TRBD1 is a possible D gene (5 bases). The CDR3 consists of 14 residues. CDR1 and CDR2 from the germline V gene are KGHSH and LQKENI. Trimming stripped 3 bases from V and 5 bases from J, with 13 bases between.

This clone has more than one count but fewer than ten. The chain links TRBV7-3 to TRBJ2-1, with 11 bases aligning to TRBD2. CDR1 and CDR2 (germline): SGHTA, FQGTGA. CDR3 length equals 17 residues. Losses at the gene ends were 1 base for V and 9 bases for J; bases not matched to a gene: 11. This CDR3 is CASSLIGLAGGPSEQFF. DNA of the CDR3: TGTGCCAGCAGCTTAATAGGTTTAGCGGGAGGGCCCAGTGAGCAGTTCTTC.

V is TRBV11-2 and J is TRBJ2-7; possible D gene TRBD2, 6 bases. This CDR3 has 14 amino acids. V lost 6 bases, J lost 2 bases, and 14 bases lay in between. Germline CDR1 is SGHAT and CDR2 is FQNNGV. The CDR3 region has the DNA TGTGCCAGCAGACCGGGACTTCCCACCTACGAGCAGTACTTC. Amino acid sequence: CASRPGLPTYEQYF.

The V gene is TRBV2, the J gene TRBJ1-5; weak D call: TRBD1 (6 bases). V was pared by 7 bases and J by 5 bases, with 12 bases between. CDR1 and CDR2 from the germline V gene are SNHLY and FYNNEI. This CDR3 has 13 residues. CDR3 sequence reads: CASNGGGDQPQHF. The CDR3 region has the DNA TGTGCCAGCAATGGGGGCGGCGATCAGCCCCAGCATTTT.

Remarks on this clone: Other DNA sequences within the sample encode an identical CDR3. The chain links TRBV7-2 to TRBJ2-7; perhaps TRBD2 as D (6 bases). Germline CDR1 is SGHTA and CDR2 is FQGNSA. V was shortened by 4 bases and J by 4 bases, with 14 bases between the two germline ends. The CDR3 length is 14 residues. Written as DNA, the CDR3 is TGTGCCAGCAGCTCACGGGACTTCACTTACGAGCAGTACTTC. Protein product: CASSSRDFTYEQYF.